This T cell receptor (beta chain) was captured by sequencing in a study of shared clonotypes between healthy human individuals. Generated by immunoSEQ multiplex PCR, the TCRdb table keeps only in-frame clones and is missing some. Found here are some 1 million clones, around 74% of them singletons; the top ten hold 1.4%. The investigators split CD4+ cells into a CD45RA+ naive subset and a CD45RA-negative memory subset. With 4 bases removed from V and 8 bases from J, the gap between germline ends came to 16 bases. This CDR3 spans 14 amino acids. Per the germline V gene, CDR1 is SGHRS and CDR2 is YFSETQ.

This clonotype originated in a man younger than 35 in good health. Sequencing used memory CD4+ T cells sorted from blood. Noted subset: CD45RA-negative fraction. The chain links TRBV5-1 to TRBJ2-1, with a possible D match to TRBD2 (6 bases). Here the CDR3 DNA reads TGCGCCAGCAGCACAACGTTACTAGCCGATGAGCAGTTCTTC. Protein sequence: CASSTTLLADEQFF.